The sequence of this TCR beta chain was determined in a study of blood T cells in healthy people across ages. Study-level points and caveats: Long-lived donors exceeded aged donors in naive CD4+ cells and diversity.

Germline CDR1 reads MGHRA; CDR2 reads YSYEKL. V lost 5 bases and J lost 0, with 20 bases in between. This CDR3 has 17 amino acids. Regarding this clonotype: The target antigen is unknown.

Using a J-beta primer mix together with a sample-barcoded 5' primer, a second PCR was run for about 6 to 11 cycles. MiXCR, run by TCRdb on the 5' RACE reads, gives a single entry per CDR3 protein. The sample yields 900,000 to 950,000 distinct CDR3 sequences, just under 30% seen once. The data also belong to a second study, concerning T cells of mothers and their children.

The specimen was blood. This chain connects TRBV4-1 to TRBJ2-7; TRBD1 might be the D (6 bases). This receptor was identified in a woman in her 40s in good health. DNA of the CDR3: TGCGCCAGCAGCGGGCAATCGGTGGGGGCTTCCTCCTACGAGCAGTACTTC. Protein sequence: CASSGQSVGASSYEQYF.